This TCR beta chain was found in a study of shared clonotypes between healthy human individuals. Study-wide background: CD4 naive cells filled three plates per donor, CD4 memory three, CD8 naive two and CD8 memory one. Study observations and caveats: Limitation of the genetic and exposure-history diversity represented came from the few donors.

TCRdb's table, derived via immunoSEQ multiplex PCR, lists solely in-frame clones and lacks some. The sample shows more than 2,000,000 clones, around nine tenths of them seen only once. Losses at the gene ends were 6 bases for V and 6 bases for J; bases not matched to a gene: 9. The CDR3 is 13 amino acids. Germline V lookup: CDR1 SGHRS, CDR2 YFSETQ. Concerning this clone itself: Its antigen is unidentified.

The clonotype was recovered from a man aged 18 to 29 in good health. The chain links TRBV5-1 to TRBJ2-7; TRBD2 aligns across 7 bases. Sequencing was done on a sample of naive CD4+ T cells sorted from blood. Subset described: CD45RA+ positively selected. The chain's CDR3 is CASMNPSGGEQYF. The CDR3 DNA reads TGCGCCAGCATGAACCCTAGCGGCGGCGAGCAGTACTTC.